This T cell receptor (beta chain) was identified in a study of blood T cell repertoires in COVID-19. Using immunoSEQ multiplex PCR, the repertoire was profiled, and TCRdb retains in-frame clones only, with some absent. The sample lists 100,000 to 150,000 clones, 88% occurring once. Regarding this clone: Other DNA sequences in this sample translate to the same CDR3.

This CDR3 region has 13 residues. V was shortened by 6 bases and J by 1 base, with 9 bases between the two germline ends. The receptor comes from a man aged 50 to 59 with acute or convalescent COVID-19. Sequencing was carried out using peripheral blood. The chain joins TRBV12-3 or TRBV12-4 to TRBJ1-1; tentatively, D is TRBD1 (5 bases). In DNA form, the CDR3 reads TGTGCCAGCAGCCTCGGACAGAACACTGAAGCTTTCTTT. It is translated as CASSLGQNTEAFF.